This is a list of T cell receptor beta chains from one sample in a study of T cells in tumors after PD-1 blockade. TCRdb's table, derived via immunoSEQ multiplex PCR, lists solely in-frame clones and lacks some. The sample yields 60,000 to 65,000 clones, under 80% seen once. Sequencing used PBMCs, obtained after anti-PD-1 treatment. Receptors originate from a human donor with basal cell carcinoma. The CDR3 runs from the conserved cysteine through the conserved F or W. Fields, in order: CDR3 protein, CDR3 length, J gene, V gene.

CDR3aa: CASSERHQTGSTANVLTF
len: 18
j_gene: TRBJ2-6
v_gene: TRBV6-1

CDR3aa: CAWKLGQRSHTQYF
len: 14
j_gene: TRBJ2-5
v_gene: TRBV30

CDR3aa: CASSFTGGPSETQYF
len: 15
j_gene: TRBJ2-5
v_gene: TRBV5-1

CDR3aa: CAWSYNGEAFF
len: 11
j_gene: TRBJ1-1
v_gene: TRBV30

CDR3aa: CASRTLQGFQETQYF
len: 15
j_gene: TRBJ2-5
v_gene: TRBV6-5

CDR3aa: CASSFHVNEQFF
len: 12
j_gene: TRBJ2-1
v_gene: TRBV7-9

CDR3aa: CASSNGQGASYEQYF
len: 15
j_gene: TRBJ2-7
v_gene: TRBV21-1

CDR3aa: CASSSTAGANVLTF
len: 14
j_gene: TRBJ2-6
v_gene: TRBV11-3

CDR3aa: CASSVDGRRSEKLFF
len: 15
j_gene: TRBJ1-4
v_gene: TRBV9

CDR3aa: CAISAMWENTEAFF
len: 14
j_gene: TRBJ1-1
v_gene: TRBV10-3

CDR3aa: CASSRRGGVYSYNEQFF
len: 17
j_gene: TRBJ2-1
v_gene: TRBV7-2

CDR3aa: CASSVWRGADTQYF
len: 14
j_gene: TRBJ2-3
v_gene: TRBV2

CDR3aa: CAWFRELAGACYF
len: 13
j_gene: TRBJ2-3
v_gene: TRBV30

CDR3aa: CASSLSLRVHAFF
len: 13
j_gene: TRBJ1-1
v_gene: TRBV12-3/TRBV12-4

CDR3aa: CATSDGPSDQPQHF
len: 14
j_gene: TRBJ1-5
v_gene: TRBV24-1

CDR3aa: CSVRGAEAFF
len: 10
j_gene: TRBJ1-1
v_gene: TRBV20-1

CDR3aa: CAISEGYYEQYF
len: 12
j_gene: TRBJ2-7
v_gene: TRBV10-3

CDR3aa: CASSFGREETQYF
len: 13
j_gene: TRBJ2-5
v_gene: TRBV12-3/TRBV12-4

CDR3aa: CASNRGHDNYGYTF
len: 14
j_gene: TRBJ1-2
v_gene: TRBV6-5

CDR3aa: CASSGPAGGIDEQFF
len: 15
j_gene: TRBJ2-1
v_gene: TRBV10-1

CDR3aa: CASRRLVQGGGYTF
len: 14
j_gene: TRBJ1-2
v_gene: TRBV28

CDR3aa: CASSITGPDTQYF
len: 13
j_gene: TRBJ2-3
v_gene: TRBV19

CDR3aa: CAWSPKRGGYTF
len: 12
j_gene: TRBJ1-2
v_gene: TRBV30

CDR3aa: CASSPLGIGGYTF
len: 13
j_gene: TRBJ1-2
v_gene: TRBV4-1

CDR3aa: CASSQEGWERYTPGNTIYF
len: 19
j_gene: TRBJ1-3
v_gene: TRBV3-1/TRBV3-2

CDR3aa: CASSTSDTYNEQFF
len: 14
j_gene: TRBJ2-1
v_gene: TRBV6-1

CDR3aa: CAVQGAGQSGNTIYF
len: 15
j_gene: TRBJ1-3
v_gene: TRBV10-3